The sequence of this T cell receptor beta chain was determined in a study of OX40 agonist ivuxolimab in advanced cancers. Overall study: Among those treated, three patients had partial responses, one with hepatocellular carcinoma and two with cutaneous melanoma.

This CDR3 comprises 14 residues. Germline-derived CDR1 and CDR2 are SGHAT and FQDESV (reference sequence). The ends lost 4 bases at V and 5 bases at J; junction bases unmatched: 3. The table came from immunoSEQ multiplex PCR; TCRdb's copy has only in-frame clones and leaves some out. The repertoire holds around 10,000 clones, with about three quarters as singletons. The source is an adult with an advanced solid tumor such as melanoma, head and neck, liver or kidney cancer. This chain connects TRBV11-1 to TRBJ2-7; 12 bases are shared with TRBD2. Sequenced material: CD4+ or CD8+ T cells sorted from blood, taken in a trial of the OX40 agonist ivuxolimab. The CDR3 loop reads CASSSSGGADEQYF. CDR3 in DNA: TGTGCCAGCAGCTCTAGCGGGGGGGCCGACGAGCAGTACTTC.